This TCR beta chain was identified during a study of brain T cells in children with intractable seizures listed by TCRdb under 2021. General notes on the study: As a first screen for immune gene transcripts, resected brain tissue from approximately 50 pediatric epilepsy surgery cases was run on a NanoString immunology panel. About 70% of the 12 selected surgery cases also had pre-surgery blood sequenced, which left four cases with brain tissue only.

The immunoSEQ assay was used to generate TCR beta chain sequences from genomic DNA. The authors' analysis ran thus. CDR3 sequences not starting with the conserved framework cysteine at position 104 were manually removed. To get clonality, the normalized Shannon's Diversity Index was subtracted from one, giving values from 0 (maximal diversity) to 1 (oligoclonal). Differences in the frequency of the same CDR3 between samples, such as brain versus blood, were assessed with chi-squared comparison-of-proportions tests. Public clonotypes were identified through searches of immuneACCESS, and similarity to known antiviral clonotypes was evaluated with the VDJdb browser. TCRdb took this table from immuneACCESS and kept in-frame rearrangements with V and J called. Such tables lack part of the clones; where checked against another copy, unresolved V genes explain under half of the gap, and the rest is unexplained. Clonal size and the V and J genes are those of that table, whereas D and trimming came from the DNA. This sample has hundreds of thousands of clones in its table, and nearly 95% of those were observed once. 5.7% of the sample is taken by the ten largest.

Reading the germline V gene (reference sequence) gives CDR1 SEHNR and CDR2 FQNEAQ. The germline ends are 9 bases apart after V is trimmed by 0 bases and J by 4 bases. The CDR3 starts with the cysteine, ends with the phenylalanine, and has 15 residues. Just the 45-base CDR3 DNA is kept, in frame starting at base 1. In light of the paper, this sample's time point label describes: blood from clinic visit 5 months post-surgery; TSC patient then seizure free. The surgery cases showing the highest brain T cell transcript signatures were chosen for TCR beta chain sequencing of brain tissue and, when available, of blood. Before surgery, patients had received at least one anti-epileptic drug. TCR-sequenced patients were children with drug-resistant epilepsy due to tuberous sclerosis complex, focal cortical dysplasia, Rasmussen encephalitis or hemimegalencephaly. Bulk genomic DNA was extracted from unsorted brain tissue and whole blood with the Monarch genomic DNA purification kit.

As regards this clone: It lacks a known antigen. The record has no base qualities; no much larger clone is one base away.

Findings and caveats that apply to the study as a whole: Viral specificity was inferred solely from CDR3 sequence similarity, and the HCMV serostatus of the patients was not known. Because sequencing depth was different between pre-surgery and post-surgery blood, clones absent from the pre-surgery sample may reflect undersampling.

The source material was peripheral blood, sampled roughly 5 months after surgery. The chain couples TRBV7-9 to TRBJ1-4, and the D gene may be TRBD1, 5 bases matching. This receptor was taken from a boy under two years old with tuberous sclerosis and intractable seizures. The CDR3 region reads CASSLAGVFNEKLFF. The bases are TGTGCCAGCAGCTTAGCAGGGGTATTTAATGAAAAACTGTTTTTT. The full variable domain, with segments outside the CDR3 supplied by the reference TRBV7-9 and TRBJ1-4 proteins, appears as DTGVSQNPRHKITKRGQNVTFRCDPISEHNRLYWYRQTLGQGPEFLTYFQNEAQLEKSRLLSDRFSAERPKGSFSTLEIQRTEQGDSAMYLCASSLAGVFNEKLFFGSGTQLSVL.